These 16 T cell receptor beta chains share one sample of origin, sequenced in a study of T-cell memory formation after mild COVID-19. TCRdb used MiXCR to reprocess the 5' RACE reads, holding one entry per CDR3 protein. The sample shows over 45,000 distinct CDR3 sequences, 28% of them seen only once. The sample consisted of PBMCs or a T cell subset sorted from them (not recorded which). The receptors shown here come from a man aged 18 to 35 who had mild COVID-19 (a few samples of this study predate the infection). Cell type and time point are not known.

The table lists this clonotype with a count of one. The chain couples TRBV7-9 to TRBJ1-3; D possibly corresponds to TRBD1 (5 bases). Germline V gene data show CDR1 as SEHNR and CDR2 as FQNEAQ (reference sequence). The CDR3 runs to 12 residues. V was clipped by 3 bases and J by 7 bases, with 7 bases between them. The CDR3 nucleotides read TGTGCCAGCAGCTTCGGGGCCAACACCATATATTTT. It translates to CASSFGANTIYF.

The gene calls are TRBV7-3 and TRBJ1-1; D unclear. V lost 6 bases and J 1 base, leaving 9 bases between the germline ends. Germline V gives CDR1 SGHTA, CDR2 FQGTGA. The CDR3 is made up of 13 amino acids. This CDR3 reads CASRSNRNTEAFF. Here the CDR3 DNA reads TGTGCCAGCAGATCGAACAGGAACACTGAAGCTTTCTTT.

The chain recombines TRBV6-5 with TRBJ1-1; D gene ambiguous. Germline V gene lookup returns CDR1 MNHEY and CDR2 SVGAGI. Trimming cost V 6 bases and J 1 base, with 9 bases left between them. The CDR3 runs 13 residues. The chain's CDR3 is CASRLGRNTEAFF. The CDR3 coding sequence is TGTGCCAGCAGATTAGGGAGGAACACTGAAGCTTTCTTT.

This clonotype was detected a few times. CDR3 coding DNA: TGTGCCAGCAGCTCAACCGGGACAGTCTTCAATCAGCCCCAGCATTTT. Amino acids: CASSSTGTVFNQPQHF. The chain employs TRBV7-2 and TRBJ1-5, with 7 positions matching TRBD1. V shed 4 bases and J 3 bases; nucleotides not matched to a gene: 9. Germline V CDR1 and CDR2: SGHTA, FQGNSA. The CDR3 loop spans 16 amino acids.

The gene calls are TRBV10-3 and TRBJ2-3; D might be TRBD2 (6 bases). Germline CDR1 ENHRY, CDR2 SYGVKD. Between the trimmed V and J ends, which lost 11 bases and 0 bases, there was a span of 12 bases. The CDR3 consists of 13 residues. CDR3 sequence (DNA): TGTGCCGCACAAGGGACTAGCACAGATACGCAGTATTTT. This encodes CAAQGTSTDTQYF.

This clonotype appeared a few times. The V gene is TRBV4-1, the J gene TRBJ2-7; D not resolved. The CDR3 covers 15 residues. V was clipped by 0 bases and J by 3 bases, with 12 bases between them. Germline V gene sequence: CDR1 MGHRA, CDR2 YSYEKL. The CDR3 reads CASSQDLDPGYEQYF. The CDR3 nucleotides read TGCGCCAGCAGCCAAGATTTGGACCCGGGCTACGAGCAGTACTTC.

The V call is TRBV2, the J call TRBJ2-1; D not resolved. The CDR3 loop spans 13 amino acids. V shed 3 bases and J shed 5 bases, with 8 bases lying between them. From germline, CDR1 is SNHLY and CDR2 FYNNEI. In nucleotides, the CDR3 is TGTGCCAGCAGTGATTTCCTCCACAATGAGCAGTTCTTC. It specifies CASSDFLHNEQFF.

The rearrangement uses TRBV15 and TRBJ2-3, with a tentative D call TRBD2 (5 bases). The germline gives CDR1 LNHNV, CDR2 YYDKDF (reference sequence). Trimming removed 1 base at V and 3 bases at J, with 20 bases between. The CDR3 totals 18 residues. The CDR3 DNA follows: TGTGCCACCAGCAGAGTGAGAGAGGGCTTCATTAATACAGATACGCAGTATTTT. Amino acid sequence: CATSRVREGFINTDTQYF.

This sequence joins TRBV28 and TRBJ1-2; D is unclear. Germline CDR1 and CDR2: MDHEN and SYDVKM. The CDR3 is 13 residues long. With 6 bases removed from V and 4 bases from J, the gap between germline ends came to 12 bases. CDR3 loop: CASSPGIPYGYTF. The CDR3 DNA sequence: TGTGCCAGCAGCCCGGGGATCCCCTATGGCTACACCTTC.

This clonotype has more than one count but fewer than ten. This chain links TRBV4-1 with TRBJ2-7; TRBD2 agrees at 10 bases. With V trimmed by 3 bases and J by 3 bases, 8 bases remained unmatched. Germline V gives CDR1 MGHRA, CDR2 YSYEKL. This CDR3 contains 16 residues. CDR3: CASSQRIAGGGYEQYF. The CDR3 DNA follows: TGCGCCAGCAGCCAGCGGATAGCGGGGGGCGGCTACGAGCAGTACTTC.

V gene TRBV20-1 combines with J gene TRBJ2-3; no clear D gene. The germline V gene encodes CDR1 DFQATT and CDR2 SNEGSKA (reference sequence). The length of the CDR3 is 14 residues. The V and J ends lost 0 bases and 4 bases respectively, with 11 bases between them. The CDR3 nucleotides read TGCAGTGCTAGAGAGTCCTACGCGCCAGATACGCAGTATTTT. It specifies CSARESYAPDTQYF.

The V and J genes are TRBV29-1 and TRBJ2-1; 9 positions agree with TRBD1. The germline gives CDR1 SQVTM, CDR2 ANQGSEA. The trim removed 6 bases at V and 6 bases at J, leaving 6 bases unmatched. This CDR3 comprises 13 residues. Written as DNA, the CDR3 is TGCAGCGTGACACGGGACAGGGTCAATGAGCAGTTCTTC. Residues: CSVTRDRVNEQFF.

This clonotype occurred a few times. CDR3 protein: CASSLWQETQYF. The CDR3 nucleotides are TGTGCCAGCAGTTTATGGCAAGAGACCCAGTACTTC. This chain links TRBV12-3 or TRBV12-4 with TRBJ2-5; the D is unclear. Trimming took off 2 bases at V and 2 bases at J, with 3 bases between the two ends. This CDR3 spans 12 amino acids.

In its sample, this clonotype was seen many times. This chain connects TRBV7-6 to TRBJ1-5; maybe TRBD1 (6 bases). The CDR3 is 15 residues long. The V end was cut by 5 bases, the J end by 4 bases, with 15 bases between. Germline values: CDR1 SGHVS, CDR2 FNYEAQ. The CDR3 protein is CASSLSGTSNQPQHF. As DNA, the CDR3 is TGTGCCAGCAGCCTATCCGGGACATCAAATCAGCCCCAGCATTTT.

This clonotype was counted between two and nine times. The J gene is TRBJ2-6, the V gene TRBV12-3 or TRBV12-4, with D possibly being TRBD1 (5 bases). V gave up 6 bases and J gave up 2 bases, with 8 bases separating them. CDR3 length: 14 residues. The CDR3 nucleotides read TGTGCCAGCAGGCAGGGTACTGGGGCCAACGTCCTGACTTTC. Residues: CASRQGTGANVLTF.

This clonotype turned up a few times. V usage is TRBV5-1 and J usage is TRBJ2-5; no firm D call. The CDR3 covers 15 residues. V lost 0 bases, J lost 2 bases, and 11 bases lay in between. Germline loops: CDR1 SGHRS, CDR2 YFSETQ. The CDR3 bases are TGCGCCAGCAGCTTGGTAGGGAACCCTCAAGAGACCCAGTACTTC. The encoded protein is CASSLVGNPQETQYF.